This passage covers 27 T cell receptor beta chains from one sample sequenced in a study of blood T cell repertoires in COVID-19 (TCRdb year 2020). Receptors were amplified or captured by the immunoSEQ multiplex PCR assay. Held by TCRdb, this immuneACCESS table contains in-frame sequences only and omits some clones. Under half of the omission traces to an unresolved V gene where checked; the cause of the rest is unknown. The sample data list 250,000 or so clones, and about 85% of these were observed just once. The ten largest account for approximately 2% of the sample. What was sequenced was peripheral blood. The receptors shown here come from a man aged 25 to 45 who had recovered from COVID-19.

The V and J genes are TRBV9 and TRBJ2-5; 8 bases match TRBD1. The CDR3 loop spans 15 amino acids. Per germline, CDR1 SGDLS and CDR2 YYNGEE. V dropped 3 bases and J dropped 5; count of bases not matched to a gene: 9. The CDR3: CASSAWTGSMETQYF. In DNA, the CDR3 is TGTGCCAGCAGCGCCTGGACAGGGTCAATGGAGACCCAGTACTTC.

In nucleotides, the CDR3 is TGTGCCACCAGCAGAGATCGCGCAAGGAGAGAGACCCAGTACTTC. Protein: CATSRDRARRETQYF. The V call is TRBV15, the J call TRBJ2-5; D is unresolved. There are 15 residues in the CDR3. Trimming left V 0 bases short and J 4 bases short, with 12 bases between. Per germline, CDR1 LNHNV and CDR2 YYDKDF (reference sequence).

The rearrangement joins TRBV5-1 to TRBJ2-2; TRBD1 matches at 7 bases. The CDR3 length is 13 residues. CDR1 SGHRS and CDR2 YFSETQ come from the germline V gene. With V trimmed by 9 bases and J by 4 bases, 6 bases remained unmatched. The DNA of the CDR3 is TGCGCCACCCCGGGACAGATCACCGGGGAGCTGTTTTTT. Translation gives CATPGQITGELFF. Based on the CDR3 plus reference TRBV5-1 and TRBJ2-2, the full variable domain is KAGVTQTPRYLIKTRGQQVTLSCSPISGHRSVSWYQQTPGQGLQFLFEYFSETQRNKGNFPGRFSGRQFSNSRSEMNVSTLELGDSALYLCATPGQITGELFFGEGSRLTVL.

The V and J genes are TRBV5-1 and TRBJ1-2; the match to TRBD1 covers 7 bases. Germline V gene lookup returns CDR1 SGHRS and CDR2 YFSETQ. V lost 4 bases to trimming and J lost 8 bases; unmatched junction nucleotides: 8. There are 13 residues in the CDR3. CDR3 bases: TGCGCCAGCAGCGGCACAGGGGATTGGGGCTACACCTTC. Translating gives CASSGTGDWGYTF.

The rearrangement joins TRBV10-2 to TRBJ1-6, with D unclear. CDR3 size: 13 residues. In germline, CDR1 is WSHSY, CDR2 SAAADI. The germline V and J ends were trimmed by 6 bases and 8 bases, with 11 bases remaining between them. In DNA, the CDR3 is TGCGCCAGCAGCGGGAAAAACGATTCACCCCTCCACTTT. Translation gives CASSGKNDSPLHF.

This clone was seen many times. This rearrangement joins TRBV28 to TRBJ2-1, with 8 bases lining up with TRBD1. V trimming: 7 bases; J trimming: 5 bases; junction bases outside the gene matches: 4. Germline loops: CDR1 MDHEN, CDR2 SYDVKM. The CDR3 runs to 13 residues. The CDR3 here is CASKGQVNNEQFF. CDR3 DNA sequence: TGTGCCAGCAAGGGACAGGTAAACAATGAGCAGTTCTTC.

The chain is built from TRBV6-2 or TRBV6-3 and TRBJ1-2, with D possibly being TRBD1 (5 bases). The germline V gene has CDR1 MNHEY and CDR2 SVGEGT. The CDR3 extends over 11 amino acids. The V and J ends lost 6 bases and 7 bases respectively, with 9 bases between them. CDR3 loop: CASSQGGGYTF. Written as DNA, the CDR3 is TGTGCCAGCAGCCAGGGAGGTGGCTACACCTTC.

The V and J genes are TRBV23-1 and TRBJ2-2, with 7 bases that match TRBD1. TRBV23-1 is known as an ORF, though its function is uncertain. V trimming: 3 bases; J trimming: 7 bases; junction bases outside the gene matches: 8. The CDR3 sequence is 15 residues long. The CDR3 loop is CASSHTRGQGGELFF. As DNA, the CDR3 is TGCGCCAGCAGTCATACGAGGGGGCAGGGCGGGGAGCTGTTTTTT.

The CDR3 coding sequence is TGTGCCAGCAGTGAACTGGGGTCAGGGGCTCAGCCCCAGCATTTT. It specifies CASSELGSGAQPQHF. The chain is built from TRBV6-1 and TRBJ1-5, with D perhaps TRBD1 (6 bases). The CDR3 length is 15 residues. The V and J ends lost 2 bases and 6 bases respectively, with 14 bases between them. Germline V gene sequence: CDR1 MNHNS, CDR2 SASEGT.

CDR3 sequence: CASSSRRGGYLRTDTQYF. For the CDR3, the DNA is TGTGCCAGCAGCTCCCGGCGGGGTGGCTACCTACGCACAGATACGCAGTATTTT. The chain links TRBV7-2 to TRBJ2-3; TRBD2 might be the D (6 bases). Germline V gene data show CDR1 as SGHTA and CDR2 as FQGNSA. The CDR3 runs to 18 residues. V was shortened by 4 bases and J by 1 base, with 21 bases between the two germline ends.

V and J are TRBV4-1 and TRBJ1-2; TRBD1 matches 9 bases. The V gene's germline CDR1 is MGHRA and CDR2 YSYEKL. With V trimmed by 0 bases and J by 5 bases, 4 bases remained unmatched. This CDR3 has 15 amino acids. This CDR3 is CASSQDAGTGYGYTF. The CDR3 region has the DNA TGCGCCAGCAGCCAAGACGCCGGGACAGGGTATGGCTACACCTTC.

The chain combines TRBV6-5 with TRBJ2-7, with 9 bases fitting TRBD1. The V gene's germline CDR1 is MNHEY and CDR2 SVGAGI. The J segment lost 0 bases and the V segment lost 5 bases, leaving 5 bases of the junction unmatched. The CDR3 consists of 15 residues. The chain's CDR3 is CASSRTGAISYEQYF. CDR3 sequence (DNA): TGTGCCAGCAGTAGGACAGGGGCTATCTCCTACGAGCAGTACTTC.

The chain carries TRBV2 and TRBJ1-6, with 9 bases fitting TRBD1. V was pared by 4 bases and J by 7 bases, with 8 bases of the junction left unmatched. The CDR3 runs 16 residues. The V gene's germline CDR1 is SNHLY and CDR2 FYNNEI. CDR3 nucleotides: TGTGCCAGCAGTGCGGACAGGGGTCCGGGGAATTCACCCCTCCACTTT. This translates into CASSADRGPGNSPLHF. Combining the CDR3 with reference TRBV2 and TRBJ1-6 gives the whole variable domain EPEVTQTPSHQVTQMGQEVILRCVPISNHLYFYWYRQILGQKVEFLVSFYNNEISEKSEIFDDQFSVERPDGSNFTLKIRSTKLEDSAMYFCASSADRGPGNSPLHFGNGTRLTVT.

The chain couples TRBV19 to TRBJ1-4; D is unresolved. Germline lookup yields CDR1 LNHDA and CDR2 SQIVND (reference sequence). The CDR3 is made up of 15 amino acids. The V end lost 4 bases, the J end lost 0 bases, and 9 bases lay between the germline ends. DNA for the CDR3: TGTGCCAGTAGTAAGACACTGCCAACTAATGAAAAACTGTTTTTT. Translated, it gives CASSKTLPTNEKLFF.

The chain carries TRBV5-6 and TRBJ1-2, with D uncertain. V lost 6 bases to trimming and J lost 3 bases, with 15 bases between them. Germline-derived CDR1 and CDR2 are SGHDT and YYEEEE. The CDR3 runs to 14 residues. CDR3 region: CASTFSGFDYGYTF. The CDR3 nucleotides are TGTGCCAGCACCTTTAGTGGTTTCGACTATGGCTACACCTTC.

The rearrangement uses TRBV5-4 and TRBJ2-3, with D possibly being TRBD1 (6 bases). Trimming took off 2 bases at V and 3 bases at J, with 10 bases between the two ends. The germline V gene has CDR1 SGHNT and CDR2 YYREEE (reference sequence). CDR3 length: 14 residues. CDR3 in DNA: TGTGCCAGCAGCTTAAACAGGGCGACAGATACGCAGTATTTT. It codes for CASSLNRATDTQYF.

V gene TRBV28 combines with J gene TRBJ1-4; 9 bases agree with TRBD1. This CDR3 comprises 16 residues. The J segment lost 6 bases and the V segment lost 4 bases, leaving 9 bases of the junction unmatched. CDR1 MDHEN and CDR2 SYDVKM come from the germline V gene. The CDR3 DNA reads as TGTGCCAGCAGTTCACCGGGACAGGGAGGATATGAAAAACTGTTTTTT. Its protein is CASSSPGQGGYEKLFF. The whole variable domain, filled in from reference TRBV28 and TRBJ1-4, reads DVKVTQSSRYLVKRTGEKVFLECVQDMDHENMFWYRQDPGLGLRLIYFSYDVKMKEKGDIPEGYSVSREKKERFSLILESASTNQTSMYLCASSSPGQGGYEKLFFGSGTQLSVL.

This clone was observed a few times. The J gene is TRBJ1-5, the V gene TRBV2; tentatively, D is TRBD1 (6 bases). The CDR3 has 14 residues. CDR1 and CDR2 (germline): SNHLY, FYNNEI. Trimming removed 7 bases at V and 2 bases at J, with 12 bases between. The CDR3 DNA is TGTGCCAGCACCTACTCAGGGGGCAATCAGCCCCAGCATTTT. Protein: CASTYSGGNQPQHF.

In its sample, this clone was seen a few times. This chain connects TRBV7-8 to TRBJ1-6; possible D gene TRBD1, 6 bases. The CDR3 extends over 15 amino acids. The germline V gene encodes CDR1 SGHVS and CDR2 FQNEAQ. V was pared by 1 base and J by 8 bases, with 12 bases between. CDR3 DNA: TGTGCCAGCAGCTTAGTAGAGCCAGGGGATTCACCCCTCCACTTT. This translates into CASSLVEPGDSPLHF.

V and J are TRBV27 and TRBJ2-5; tentative D call: TRBD1 (6 bases). Looked up from germline, CDR1 is MNHEY and CDR2 is SMNVEV (reference sequence). Between the trimmed V and J ends, which lost 7 bases and 3 bases, there was a span of 12 bases. The length of the CDR3 is 13 residues. CDR3 nucleotide sequence: TGTGCCAGCAAAAAGGGGGACAAAGAGACCCAGTACTTC. Translation: CASKKGDKETQYF.

This clone was counted once. The rearrangement uses TRBV2 and TRBJ2-1; 7 bases are shared with TRBD2. CDR1 and CDR2 from the germline V gene are SNHLY and FYNNEI. Trimming at V came to 7 bases and at J to 3 bases, leaving 6 bases not matched to a gene. There are 14 residues in the CDR3. The CDR3: CASTAGGIYNEQFF. CDR3 coding DNA: TGTGCCAGCACCGCCGGGGGGATCTACAATGAGCAGTTCTTC.

J is TRBJ1-6 and V is TRBV27, with 9 bases aligning to TRBD1. With V trimmed by 8 bases and J by 5 bases, 1 base remained unmatched. The CDR3 totals 13 residues. Germline V gene sequence: CDR1 MNHEY, CDR2 SMNVEV (reference sequence). The CDR3 DNA follows: TGTGCCAGCGGGGACAGGGATAATTCACCCCTCCACTTT. Its translation is CASGDRDNSPLHF.

The chain couples TRBV19 to TRBJ1-2; no clear D. V lost 7 bases to trimming and J lost 5 bases, with 8 bases between them. The CDR3 length is 11 residues. Germline CDR1 and CDR2: LNHDA and SQIVND (reference sequence). The CDR3 nucleotides are TGTGCCAGTAATGTCGGTTATGGCTACACCTTC. Its translation is CASNVGYGYTF.

The chain couples TRBV9 to TRBJ2-2, with D possibly TRBD2 on 5 matching bases. The CDR3 loop spans 12 amino acids. The V end lost 4 bases, the J end lost 7 bases, and 8 bases lay between the germline ends. In germline, CDR1 is SGDLS, CDR2 YYNGEE. The CDR3 coding sequence is TGTGCCAGCAGCTCGGCGGGCGGGGAGCTGTTTTTT. Translation: CASSSAGGELFF.

The V call is TRBV7-6, the J call TRBJ2-3, with D hard to call. The germline V gene encodes CDR1 SGHVS and CDR2 FNYEAQ. V was shortened by 0 bases and J by 2 bases, with 6 bases between the two germline ends. The length of the CDR3 is 14 residues. CDR3 in DNA: TGTGCCAGCAGCTTAGCGCGTGACACAGATACGCAGTATTTT. Translation: CASSLARDTDTQYF.

The chain combines TRBV7-2 with TRBJ1-3; D is possibly TRBD1 (5 bases). The CDR3 contains 17 residues. Germline-derived CDR1 and CDR2 are SGHTA and FQGNSA. The V gene lost 1 base and the J gene lost 4 bases, with 17 bases spanning the gap. DNA of the CDR3: TGTGCCAGCAGCTTAGGGGAGGGAGGGGACGTGGGAAACACCATATATTTT. It translates to CASSLGEGGDVGNTIYF.

V usage is TRBV18 and J usage is TRBJ2-7; 9 bases are shared with TRBD1. Germline V gene lookup returns CDR1 KGHSH and CDR2 LQKENI. The CDR3 is 16 residues long. The J segment lost 2 bases and the V segment lost 3 bases, leaving 8 bases of the junction unmatched. The CDR3 reads CASSPTPGQGAYEQYF. CDR3 DNA: TGTGCCAGCTCACCGACACCGGGACAGGGAGCCTACGAGCAGTACTTC.